The subject of this entry is one TCR beta chain. No cognate antigen has been identified for it. Base qualities are not provided; no much larger clone lies one nucleotide away. V and J are trimmed by 5 bases and 3 bases, and the gene matches miss 5 bases of the junction. There are 14 amino acids in the CDR3, from cysteine to phenylalanine inclusive. Here the CDR3 DNA is all that survives: 42 bases in frame from base 1. CDR1 and CDR2, per the germline V gene (reference sequence), are DFQATT and SNEGSKA. Taken with the paper, the label for treatment or condition translates to: live attenuated yellow fever vaccine strain. At every blood-draw timepoint, two biological replicates of bulk PBMCs were collected. A standard Ficoll-Paque protocol was used to isolate PBMCs from peripheral blood. RNA was extracted with TriZol from bulk PBMCs, CD4 and CD8 fractions, and dextramer-positive and dextramer-negative fractions.

TCR cDNA was synthesized by 5'RACE template switching, through which a universal primer site and unique molecular identifiers were introduced. Priming of cDNA synthesis was performed from both the TCR alpha and TCR beta constant segments. Library amplification used two PCR steps, and the second PCR step added sample barcodes and sequencing adapters. Sequencing of libraries was performed on Illumina HiSeq 2500 (2x100 bp) or NovaSeq (2x150 bp). The original methods were these. MIGEC was used to demultiplex reads and collapse the reads into UMI consensus sequences, and MiXCR was used for V(D)J alignment. Vaccine-responding clonotypes were defined with edgeR using replicate PBMC samples, requiring FDR below 0.01 and a log2 fold change above 5 up to day 15. Each bulk clonotype was labeled CD4 or CD8 based on which sequenced repertoire, CD4 or CD8, contained the clonotype at higher abundance. TCRdb reprocessing: public reads trimmed at Q25 with fastp, clones called with MiXCR, in-frame beta chains kept. Merged by CDR3 protein, the rows form single entries marked with the most common genes and DNA. The V and J calls shown here were made by TCRdb, not taken from the authors' results. The table for this sample lists more than 250,000 distinct CDR3 sequences; around 6.8% of them were counted only once. The top ten constitute about 18% of the sample.

This sample is drawn from a study of T cells after yellow fever vaccination (dated by TCRdb to the late 2010s). With regard to the full study: Libraries from fractions with low cell numbers were prepared with the SMART-Seq v4 Ultra Low Input RNA kit. To follow T-cell clones before and after primary and booster YFV17D yellow fever vaccination, bulk TCR alpha and beta repertoires were sequenced over time. Two healthy male donors, one aged 18 to 30 and one aged 30 to 40 years, made up the cohort. Blood was drawn at multiple timepoints before and after primary and secondary immunization, with bulk PBMC replicates and cell subsets isolated. Broader findings and caveats from the paper: The study included only a couple of donors, which limits how far the findings can be generalized. A small fraction of clonotypes appeared in both the CD4 and CD8 compartments, likely as a result of convergent recombination. After the booster, most clones that had expanded after primary vaccination were detected again (approximately 95% of CD4 and 70% to 90% of CD8), suggesting broad maintenance of memory. Compared with the primary T-cell response, the secondary T-cell response was weaker but faster, peaking on day 5 rather than day 15. FACS-sorted repertoires could contain abundant contaminating clonotypes from the bulk population, so computational filtering was required.

The sample in question was PBMCs, obtained roughly 47 days after the first yellow fever vaccination. This clonotype originated in a young man who received the YFV17D yellow fever vaccine. In this chain, TRBV20-1 is recombined with TRBJ2-2; TRBD2 matches 8 bases in the middle. The CDR3 region reads CSAYTSGYTGELFF. The DNA reads TGCAGTGCTTATACTAGCGGCTACACCGGGGAGCTGTTTTTT.